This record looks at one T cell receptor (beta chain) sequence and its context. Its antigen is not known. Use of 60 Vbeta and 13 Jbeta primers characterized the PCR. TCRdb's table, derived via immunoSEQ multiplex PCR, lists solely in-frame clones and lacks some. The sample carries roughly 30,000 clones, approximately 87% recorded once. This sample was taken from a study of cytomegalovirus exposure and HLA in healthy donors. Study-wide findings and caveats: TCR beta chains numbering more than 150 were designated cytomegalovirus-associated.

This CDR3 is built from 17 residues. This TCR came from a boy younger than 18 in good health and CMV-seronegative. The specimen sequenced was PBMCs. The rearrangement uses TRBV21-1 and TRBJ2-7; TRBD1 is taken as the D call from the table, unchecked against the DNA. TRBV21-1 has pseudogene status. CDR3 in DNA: TGTGCCAGCAGCGGTTCTAGACAGGCCGAATCGAATTACGAGCAGTACTTC. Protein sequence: CASSGSRQAESNYEQYF.